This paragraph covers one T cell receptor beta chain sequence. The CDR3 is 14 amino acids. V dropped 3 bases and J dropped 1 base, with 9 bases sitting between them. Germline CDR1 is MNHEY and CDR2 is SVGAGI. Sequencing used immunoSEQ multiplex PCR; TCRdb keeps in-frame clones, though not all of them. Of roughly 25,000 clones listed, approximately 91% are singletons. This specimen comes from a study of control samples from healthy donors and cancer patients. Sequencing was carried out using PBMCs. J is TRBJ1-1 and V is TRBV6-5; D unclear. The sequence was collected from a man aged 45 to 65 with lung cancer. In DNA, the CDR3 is TGTGCCAGCAGTTATTCTGGGAAGAACACTGAAGCTTTCTTT. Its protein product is CASSYSGKNTEAFF.